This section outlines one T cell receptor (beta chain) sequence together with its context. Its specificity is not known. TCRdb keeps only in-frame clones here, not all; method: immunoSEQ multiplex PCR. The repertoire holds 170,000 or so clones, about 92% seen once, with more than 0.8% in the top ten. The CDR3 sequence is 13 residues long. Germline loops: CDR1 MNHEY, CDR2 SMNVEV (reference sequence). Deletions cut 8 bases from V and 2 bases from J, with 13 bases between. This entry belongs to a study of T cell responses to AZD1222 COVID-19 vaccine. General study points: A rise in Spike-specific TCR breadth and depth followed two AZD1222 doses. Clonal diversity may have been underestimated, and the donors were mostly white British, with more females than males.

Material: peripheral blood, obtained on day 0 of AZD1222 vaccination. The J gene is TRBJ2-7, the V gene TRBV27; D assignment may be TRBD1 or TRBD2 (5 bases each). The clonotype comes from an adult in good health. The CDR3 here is CASGTGPAYEQYF. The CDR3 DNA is TGTGCCAGCGGTACGGGACCCGCCTACGAGCAGTACTTC.